Below are 21 T cell receptor beta chains sequenced from a single sample in a study of cytomegalovirus exposure and HLA in healthy donors (dated by TCRdb to about 2017). Libraries were built with the immunoSEQ multiplex PCR assay. A mixture of 60 forward primers for TCR Vbeta segments and 13 reverse primers for TCR Jbeta segments was used in the multiplex PCR. In its TCRdb copy, this immuneACCESS table keeps in-frame sequences only and misses some clones. Where compared with another copy, unresolved V genes explain less than half of these, and the others have no known cause. Here the sample has 170,000 or so clones; almost 85% occur a single time. The ten largest make up 4.8% of the sample. The source material was PBMCs. All receptors come from a girl aged 5-17 years in good health and CMV-seropositive.

The CDR3 is CASSLWTGGDYGYTF. As DNA, the CDR3 is TGTGCCAGCAGCCTCTGGACAGGGGGAGACTATGGCTACACCTTC. This chain uses TRBV5-8 with TRBJ1-2; 10 bases align to TRBD1. Losses at the gene ends were 4 bases for V and 3 bases for J; bases not matched to a gene: 6. The CDR3 covers 15 residues. Germline V gene lookup returns CDR1 SGHTS and CDR2 YDEGEE. Based on the CDR3 plus reference TRBV5-8 and TRBJ1-2, the full variable domain is EAGVTQSPTHLIKTRGQQATLRCSPISGHTSVYWYQQALGLGLQFLLWYDEGEERNRGNFPPRFSGRQFPNYSSELNVNALELEDSALYLCASSLWTGGDYGYTFGSGTRLTVV.

The V call is TRBV5-1, the J call TRBJ1-2; 9 nucleotides line up with TRBD1. Germline CDR1 and CDR2: SGHRS and YFSETQ. The CDR3 runs 14 residues. V was clipped by 3 bases and J by 14 bases; unmatched bases: 14. In nucleotides, the CDR3 is TGCGCCAGCAGCTCGGACAGGGGAGTCCTGCTAGGAACCTTC. This sequence encodes CASSSDRGVLLGTF.

The chain employs TRBV11-3 and TRBJ2-1, with 8 nucleotides matching TRBD2. Trimming removed 1 base from V and 9 bases from J; junction bases left unmatched: 8. Germline V CDR1 and CDR2: SGHNT, YENEEA. The CDR3 runs to 15 residues. CDR3 region: CASSLGSGDLSEQFF. As DNA, the CDR3 is TGTGCCAGCAGCTTAGGTAGCGGGGATTTAAGTGAGCAGTTCTTC.

V is TRBV11-3 and J is TRBJ1-1, with 7 bases fitting TRBD1. This CDR3 contains 18 residues. The V segment lost 0 bases and the J segment 7 bases; nucleotides outside the gene matches: 17. Germline V gene data show CDR1 as SGHNT and CDR2 as YENEEA. CDR3 in amino acids: CASSLEGWKGALPGEAFF. CDR3 nucleotide sequence: TGTGCCAGCAGCTTAGAAGGCTGGAAGGGGGCATTGCCTGGTGAAGCTTTCTTT.

This chain links TRBV9 with TRBJ1-1, with no clear D. Trimming removed 4 bases at V and 5 bases at J, with 18 bases between. The CDR3 is 15 amino acids. Looked up from germline, CDR1 is SGDLS and CDR2 is YYNGEE. CDR3 DNA: TGTGCCAGCAGCCCCCGCGGTGGAGGTATTACTGAAGCTTTCTTT. This codes for CASSPRGGGITEAFF.

This clone has just a few counts. This chain links TRBV11-3 with TRBJ1-6; 9 bases line up with TRBD1. Germline V gene sequence: CDR1 SGHNT, CDR2 YENEEA. The CDR3 totals 16 residues. V was pared by 5 bases and J by 6 bases, with 8 bases of the junction left unmatched. The CDR3 DNA follows: TGTGCCAGCAGCCCCGGACAGGGGAAGGCTAATTCACCCCTCCACTTT. Protein: CASSPGQGKANSPLHF.

This chain joins TRBV5-1 and TRBJ2-1; 13 nucleotides line up with TRBD2. The CDR3 has 16 residues. V lost 4 bases to trimming and J lost 2 bases; unmatched junction nucleotides: 3. Germline values: CDR1 SGHRS, CDR2 YFSETQ. Written as DNA, the CDR3 is TGCGCCAGCAGCCCACTAGCGGGGGGGCCCTACAATGAGCAGTTCTTC. This gives the protein CASSPLAGGPYNEQFF.

The chain joins TRBV9 to TRBJ1-6, with D unclear. Germline assignment: CDR1 SGDLS and CDR2 YYNGEE. The V end was cut by 0 bases, the J end by 5 bases, with 6 bases between. CDR3 size: 14 residues. The CDR3 here is CASSVDPDNSPLHF. CDR3 nucleotide sequence: TGTGCCAGCAGCGTAGACCCAGATAATTCACCCCTCCACTTT.

The chain combines TRBV6-1 with TRBJ1-5; no clear D. V was shortened by 0 bases and J by 4 bases, with 7 bases between the two germline ends. Germline loops: CDR1 MNHNS, CDR2 SASEGT. The CDR3 is made up of 14 amino acids. CDR3 residues: CASSEARGNQPQHF. Written as DNA, the CDR3 is TGTGCCAGCAGTGAAGCCCGGGGAAATCAGCCCCAGCATTTT.

The gene calls are TRBV5-4 and TRBJ1-2; 9 bases are shared with TRBD1. The CDR3 sequence is 17 residues long. V was clipped by 4 bases and J by 6 bases; unmatched bases: 16. Germline V gene lookup returns CDR1 SGHNT and CDR2 YYREEE (reference sequence). The CDR3: CASSKGGTGTVLNGYTF. The CDR3 DNA reads as TGTGCCAGCAGCAAGGGGGGGACAGGGACGGTATTGAATGGCTACACCTTC. The variable domain in full, completed from reference TRBV5-4 and TRBJ1-2, reads ETGVTQSPTHLIKTRGQQVTLRCSSQSGHNTVSWYQQALGQGPQFIFQYYREEENGRGNFPPRFSGLQFPNYSSELNVNALELDDSALYLCASSKGGTGTVLNGYTFGSGTRLTVV.

The chain joins TRBV5-1 to TRBJ2-3; TRBD2 matches at 8 bases. From germline, CDR1 is SGHRS and CDR2 YFSETQ. V trimming: 4 bases; J trimming: 5 bases; junction bases outside the gene matches: 6. The CDR3 spans 14 residues. The CDR3 DNA follows: TGCGCCAGCAGCCTTCGGGGGGGCGGAGATACGCAGTATTTT. Amino acid sequence: CASSLRGGGDTQYF. Drawing the rest from reference TRBV5-1 and TRBJ2-3, the complete variable domain is KAGVTQTPRYLIKTRGQQVTLSCSPISGHRSVSWYQQTPGQGLQFLFEYFSETQRNKGNFPGRFSGRQFSNSRSEMNVSTLELGDSALYLCASSLRGGGDTQYFGPGTRLTVL.

The V gene is TRBV4-1, the J gene TRBJ2-1, with TRBD1 matching 12 bases. This CDR3 is built from 17 residues. The germline CDR1 and CDR2 sequences are MGHRA and YSYEKL. J was trimmed by 8 bases and V by 2 bases; bases with no gene match: 10. The CDR3 here is CASSQLTGTGGLDEQFF. Here the CDR3 DNA reads TGCGCCAGCAGCCAACTTACCGGGACAGGGGGCTTGGATGAGCAGTTCTTC.

The CDR3 nucleotides are TGTGCCAGCAGCGGGGGACTAGCGGGGATCACCGGGGAGCTGTTTTTT. It encodes CASSGGLAGITGELFF. The V and J genes are TRBV9 and TRBJ2-2; 13 bases map to TRBD2. The germline CDR1 and CDR2 sequences are SGDLS and YYNGEE. Trimming took 3 bases from V and 4 from J; bases not matched to a gene: 3. The length of the CDR3 is 16 residues.

This clone was observed a handful of times. A junction end diverges from the germline sequence, so it may reflect a read error. This rearrangement joins TRBV12-5 to TRBJ2-3, with D tentatively TRBD1 (6 bases). CDR1 LGHNT and CDR2 FRNRAP come from the germline V gene. This CDR3 has 11 amino acids. The CDR3 sequence: CASGLPLTGGF. CDR3 sequence (DNA): TGTGCTAGTGGTTTGCCCTTGACAGGAGGCTTT.

The chain joins TRBV5-5 to TRBJ2-7; TRBD1 agrees at 8 bases. The germline V gene has CDR1 SGHKS and CDR2 YYEKEE (reference sequence). The CDR3 is made up of 13 amino acids. The trim removed 3 bases at V and 3 bases at J, leaving 2 bases unmatched. The CDR3 region has the DNA TGTGCCAGCAGCTCCGACAGGGGCTACGAGCAGTACTTC. Amino acids: CASSSDRGYEQYF.

The chain joins TRBV4-1 to TRBJ1-5, with a weak D call TRBD1 (5 bases). The CDR3 loop spans 15 amino acids. The V end was cut by 3 bases, the J end by 5 bases, with 14 bases between. Germline V gene lookup returns CDR1 MGHRA and CDR2 YSYEKL. CDR3 residues: CASSHSQGNYQPQHF. The CDR3 nucleotides are TGCGCCAGCAGCCATTCGCAGGGTAACTATCAGCCCCAGCATTTT.

This clone appeared a few times. The chain links TRBV5-1 to TRBJ2-1; 7 bases map to TRBD2. V dropped 5 bases and J dropped 4; count of bases not matched to a gene: 6. CDR3 length equals 14 residues. The germline V gene encodes CDR1 SGHRS and CDR2 YFSETQ. The CDR3 is CASSISGVYNEQFF. CDR3 in DNA: TGCGCCAGCAGTATCAGCGGGGTATACAATGAGCAGTTCTTC. The entire variable domain, with the rest obtained from reference TRBV5-1 and TRBJ2-1, is as follows: KAGVTQTPRYLIKTRGQQVTLSCSPISGHRSVSWYQQTPGQGLQFLFEYFSETQRNKGNFPGRFSGRQFSNSRSEMNVSTLELGDSALYLCASSISGVYNEQFFGPGTRLTVL.

V usage is TRBV7-2 and J usage is TRBJ1-1; 9 nucleotides match TRBD1. Trimming at V came to 3 bases and at J to 5 bases, leaving 4 bases not matched to a gene. Per the germline V gene, CDR1 is SGHTA and CDR2 is FQGNSA. The CDR3 contains 14 residues. Here the CDR3 DNA reads TGTGCCAGCAGCTTCACAGGGGGCAGAACTGAAGCTTTCTTT. Protein: CASSFTGGRTEAFF.

The genes are TRBV11-2 and TRBJ2-5; weak D call: TRBD2 (6 bases). The CDR3 has 14 residues. Trimming removed 5 bases at V and 6 bases at J, with 16 bases between. Germline V lookup: CDR1 SGHAT, CDR2 FQNNGV. CDR3 sequence: CASSKISGGKTQYF. The CDR3, as DNA: TGTGCCAGCAGCAAAATTTCCGGGGGAAAGACCCAGTACTTC.

There are a few counts of this clone. V is TRBV9 and J is TRBJ1-6; 7 bases map to TRBD1. With V trimmed by 4 bases and J by 9 bases, 10 bases remained unmatched. Germline CDR1 SGDLS, CDR2 YYNGEE. The CDR3 sequence is 15 residues long. DNA of the CDR3: TGTGCCAGCAGCTCTAAGGAGGGGGCGGGTTCACCCCTCCACTTT. Translation: CASSSKEGAGSPLHF.

V and J are TRBV6-1 and TRBJ1-1; 7 bases map to TRBD1. V lost 5 bases and J lost 3; bases outside the gene matches: 6. There are 14 residues in the CDR3. Germline V gene lookup returns CDR1 MNHNS and CDR2 SASEGT. This CDR3 reads CASSLIDRDTEAFF. The CDR3 nucleotides read TGTGCCAGCAGTCTAATTGACAGGGACACTGAAGCTTTCTTT.